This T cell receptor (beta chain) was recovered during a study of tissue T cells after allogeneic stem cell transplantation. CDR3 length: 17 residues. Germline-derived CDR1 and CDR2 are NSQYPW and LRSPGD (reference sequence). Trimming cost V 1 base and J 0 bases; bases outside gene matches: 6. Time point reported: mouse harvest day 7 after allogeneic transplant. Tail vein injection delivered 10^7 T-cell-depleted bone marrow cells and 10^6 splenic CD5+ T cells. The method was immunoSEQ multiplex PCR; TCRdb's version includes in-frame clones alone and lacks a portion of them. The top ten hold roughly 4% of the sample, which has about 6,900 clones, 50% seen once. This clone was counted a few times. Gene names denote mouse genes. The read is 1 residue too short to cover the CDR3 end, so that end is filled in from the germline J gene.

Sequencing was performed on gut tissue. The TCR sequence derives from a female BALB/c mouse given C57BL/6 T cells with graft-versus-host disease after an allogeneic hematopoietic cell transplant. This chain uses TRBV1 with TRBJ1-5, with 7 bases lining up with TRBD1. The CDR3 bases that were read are TGCACCTGCAGTGCAGTAACCGGGACAGCTAACAACCAGGCTCCGCTT. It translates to CTCSAVTGTANNQAPL. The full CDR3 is CTCSAVTGTANNQAPLF.